The 9 T cell receptor beta chains below all came from one sample that was sequenced in a study of beta chain features in type 1 diabetes. As every portion of the isolated RNA was reverse transcribed, the sequencing read expressed TCRB transcripts. TCRdb keeps only in-frame clones here, not all; method: immunoSEQ multiplex PCR. The table records about 140,000 clones, 9% to 10% of them present only once. Sequences were obtained from central memory CD4+ T cells from blood. The source of these receptors is a woman aged 40 to 50 in good health.

This chain uses TRBV6-5 with TRBJ2-3; 10 bases are shared with TRBD2. V trimming: 3 bases; J trimming: 5 bases; junction bases outside the gene matches: 8. Germline-derived CDR1 and CDR2 are MNHEY and SVGAGI. The CDR3 consists of 16 residues. The DNA for the CDR3 is TGTGCCAGCAGTTATCTTTTAGCGGGGGGCTTAGATACGCAGTATTTT. Protein product: CASSYLLAGGLDTQYF.

This clone turned up a few times. The chain is built from TRBV7-2 and TRBJ2-3, with TRBD2 matching over 10 bases. V trimming: 4 bases; J trimming: 2 bases; junction bases outside the gene matches: 9. The CDR3 sequence is 17 residues long. Germline loops: CDR1 SGHTA, CDR2 FQGNSA. CDR3 in amino acids: CASSSRLSGGVTDTQYF. In nucleotides, the CDR3 is TGTGCCAGCAGCTCGAGGCTGAGCGGGGGGGTCACAGATACGCAGTATTTT.

V gene TRBV19 combines with J gene TRBJ1-1, with a possible D match to TRBD1 (5 bases). CDR1 is LNHDA and CDR2 is SQIVND in the germline V gene (reference sequence). Trimming stripped 3 bases from V and 4 bases from J, with 12 bases between. This CDR3 has 14 amino acids. The chain's CDR3 is CASSITGVGTEAFF. The CDR3 region has the DNA TGTGCCAGTAGTATCACGGGGGTCGGCACTGAAGCTTTCTTT. The full variable domain, completed using reference TRBV19 and TRBJ1-1, is DGGITQSPKYLFRKEGQNVTLSCEQNLNHDAMYWYRQDPGQGLRLIYYSQIVNDFQKGDIAEGYSVSREKKESFPLTVTSAQKNPTAFYLCASSITGVGTEAFFGQGTRLTVV.

The chain recombines TRBV6-5 with TRBJ2-7, with TRBD1 matching over 11 bases. Losses at the gene ends were 2 bases for V and 4 bases for J; bases not matched to a gene: 1. This CDR3 region has 14 residues. Germline V lookup: CDR1 MNHEY, CDR2 SVGAGI. In DNA form, the CDR3 reads TGTGCCAGCAGTTACGGACAGGGGGCATACGAGCAGTACTTC. It translates to CASSYGQGAYEQYF.

This clone showed up just a few times. This chain uses TRBV19 with TRBJ1-4; a possible D gene is TRBD1 (6 bases). The V end lost 4 bases, the J end lost 4 bases, and 13 bases lay between the germline ends. The CDR3 has 15 residues. Germline values: CDR1 LNHDA, CDR2 SQIVND (reference sequence). The CDR3 DNA reads as TGTGCCAGTAGTAGTCCCAGGGGCAATAATGAAAAACTGTTTTTT. Amino acids: CASSSPRGNNEKLFF.

V is TRBV19 and J is TRBJ1-1; D is unresolved. Trimming left V 3 bases short and J 5 bases short, with 10 bases between. Per germline, CDR1 LNHDA and CDR2 SQIVND (reference sequence). The CDR3 covers 13 residues. CDR3 DNA sequence: TGTGCCAGTAGTATCGTTGAGGAGACTGAAGCTTTCTTT. It codes for CASSIVEETEAFF.

The chain couples TRBV7-9 to TRBJ1-5, with 8 bases identical to TRBD1. Germline CDR1 reads SEHNR; CDR2 reads FQNEAQ (reference sequence). J gave up 1 base and V 4 bases, and 3 bases lay outside the gene matches. The CDR3 runs 15 residues. CDR3 DNA: TGTGCCAGCAGCTCGGGACAGGTCAGCAATCAGCCCCAGCATTTT. This codes for CASSSGQVSNQPQHF.

This rearrangement joins TRBV6-6 to TRBJ2-7; D may be TRBD1 (6 bases). The V gene lost 0 bases and the J gene lost 0 bases, with 12 bases spanning the gap. Per the germline V gene, CDR1 is MNHNY and CDR2 is SVGAGI (reference sequence). The CDR3 length is 16 residues. CDR3: CASSYSPQGSSYEQYF. The CDR3 DNA follows: TGTGCCAGCAGTTACTCACCTCAGGGGTCCTCCTACGAGCAGTACTTC.

The CDR3 region is CASKRRSGSGELFF. The CDR3 DNA is TGTGCCAGCAAGAGACGATCGGGGTCCGGGGAGCTGTTTTTT. The chain employs TRBV6-5 and TRBJ2-2; possible D gene TRBD2, 5 bases. V lost 7 bases and J 6 bases, leaving 15 bases between the germline ends. Germline V gene sequence: CDR1 MNHEY, CDR2 SVGAGI. The CDR3 contains 14 residues.